These 26 T cell receptor beta chains were sequenced from one sample in a study of blood T cell repertoires in COVID-19. Method: immunoSEQ multiplex PCR; TCRdb's copy keeps in-frame clones and lacks some. The data hold around 100,000 clones, with approximately 84% observed a single time. The sequenced sample consisted of peripheral blood. The source is a human donor in a cohort sampled during active COVID-19.

This clone was found once. The genes are TRBV2 and TRBJ2-1; no clear D gene. Trimming removed 6 bases at V and 3 bases at J, with 18 bases between. The CDR3 is 16 residues long. Germline V gene lookup returns CDR1 SNHLY and CDR2 FYNNEI. CDR3 nucleotides: TGTGCCAGCAGACCCCCTAAACCCCCTGGCTACAATGAGCAGTTCTTC. It encodes CASRPPKPPGYNEQFF.

The gene calls are TRBV10-1 and TRBJ2-1, with 11 bases identical to TRBD1. The CDR3 consists of 15 residues. The V gene's germline CDR1 is WNHNN and CDR2 SYGVQD (reference sequence). V dropped 2 bases and J dropped 4; count of bases not matched to a gene: 1. CDR3 sequence (DNA): TGCGCCAGCAGTGAGGGGACAGGGGGATACAATGAGCAGTTCTTC. Protein sequence: CASSEGTGGYNEQFF.

This chain connects TRBV18 to TRBJ2-7; maybe TRBD1 (5 bases). The ends were cut back, 3 bases at V and 1 base at J, with 10 bases in the middle. Germline CDR1 and CDR2: KGHSH and LQKENI. CDR3 size: 14 residues. The CDR3 nucleotides are TGTGCCAGCTCACCCCTGGACACTTCCTACGAGCAGTACTTC. Protein: CASSPLDTSYEQYF.

The chain joins TRBV18 to TRBJ1-1, with no clear D. Germline loops: CDR1 KGHSH, CDR2 LQKENI. The V gene lost 8 bases and the J gene lost 3 bases, with 19 bases spanning the gap. The CDR3 covers 15 residues. In DNA, the CDR3 is TGTGCCAGCCAACCGGAGGCTCGATGGGACACTGAAGCTTTCTTT. Encoded protein: CASQPEARWDTEAFF.

The CDR3 sequence: CASSLRQENTEAFF. CDR3 nucleotides: TGTGCCAGCAGCCTCAGACAGGAGAACACTGAAGCTTTCTTT. This sequence joins TRBV3-1 (or the pseudogene TRBV3-2) and TRBJ1-1; possibly TRBD1 for D (6 bases). This CDR3 spans 14 amino acids. Trimming took 4 bases from V and 1 from J, leaving 10 bases between them. The germline V gene encodes CDR1 LGHDT and CDR2 YNNKEL (reference sequence).

This chain links TRBV28 with TRBJ1-2; D uncertain. CDR3 length equals 11 residues. CDR1 MDHEN and CDR2 SYDVKM come from the germline V gene. The V end was cut by 4 bases, the J end by 11 bases, with 11 bases between. CDR3 sequence reads: CASSSNTGYTF. CDR3 coding DNA: TGTGCCAGCAGTTCGAACACCGGGTACACCTTC.

The chain joins TRBV3-1 (or the pseudogene TRBV3-2) to TRBJ2-7; 10 bases agree with TRBD1. Per germline, CDR1 LGHDT and CDR2 YNNKEL (reference sequence). V was clipped by 3 bases and J by 1 base; unmatched bases: 6. The CDR3 is 16 amino acids. CDR3 residues: CASSHAPGQGSYEQYF. DNA for the CDR3: TGTGCCAGCAGCCATGCTCCGGGACAGGGGTCCTACGAGCAGTACTTC.

CDR3 residues: CASSRQGIDTEAFF. In nucleotides, the CDR3 is TGTGCCAGTAGCCGACAGGGGATCGACACTGAAGCTTTCTTT. The rearrangement links TRBV19 to TRBJ1-1; 8 bases line up with TRBD1. The ends lost 6 bases at V and 3 bases at J; junction bases unmatched: 6. There are 14 residues in the CDR3. Germline V gene lookup returns CDR1 LNHDA and CDR2 SQIVND (reference sequence).

This rearrangement joins TRBV18 to TRBJ1-5; 7 bases match TRBD1. In germline, CDR1 is KGHSH, CDR2 LQKENI. V gave up 2 bases and J gave up 5 bases; unmatched junction bases: 9. The CDR3 is 16 residues long. Written as DNA, the CDR3 is TGTGCCAGCTCACCAACGGGACAGTCAGCCGATCAGCCCCAGCATTTT. Protein: CASSPTGQSADQPQHF.

The chain employs TRBV12-3 or TRBV12-4 and TRBJ1-1; possible D gene TRBD1, 6 bases. The CDR3 is 13 residues long. Trimming shortened V by 5 bases and J by 7 bases, and 14 bases separated the two germline ends. The CDR3 is CASSLDRKGEAFF. CDR3 sequence (DNA): TGTGCCAGCAGTCTCGACAGGAAAGGTGAAGCTTTCTTT.

V usage is TRBV27 and J usage is TRBJ2-1; TRBD2 might be the D (5 bases). V was cut by 6 bases and J by 4 bases, with 16 bases left in between. The CDR3 consists of 15 residues. The V gene's germline CDR1 is MNHEY and CDR2 SMNVEV (reference sequence). The CDR3 reads CASRNEGPPYNEQFF. For the CDR3, the DNA is TGTGCCAGCAGAAACGAGGGCCCTCCGTACAATGAGCAGTTCTTC.

The chain links TRBV11-2 to TRBJ2-7; 9 positions match TRBD1. V lost 5 bases and J lost 1; bases outside the gene matches: 6. CDR3 size: 15 residues. Germline V gene data show CDR1 as SGHAT and CDR2 as FQNNGV. CDR3 sequence: CASSRSGTGSYEQYF. The CDR3 region has the DNA TGTGCCAGCAGCCGCTCCGGGACAGGGTCCTACGAGCAGTACTTC.

This chain uses TRBV21-1 with TRBJ1-1; the tabulated D call, TRBD1, remains unverified against the DNA. TRBV21-1 is a pseudogene segment. The CDR3 is 19 amino acids. CDR3: CASSVPGTGGWEVCNEAFF. The CDR3 DNA follows: TGTGCCAGCAGCGTACCCGGGACAGGGGGATGGGAGGTTTGCAATGAAGCTTTCTTT.

The chain uses TRBV27 and TRBJ1-1, with TRBD1 matching over 7 bases. Looked up from germline, CDR1 is MNHEY and CDR2 is SMNVEV (reference sequence). CDR3 length equals 15 residues. V shed 7 bases and J 1 base; nucleotides not matched to a gene: 9. CDR3 sequence: CASTYRGSTNTEAFF. For the CDR3, the DNA is TGTGCCAGCACCTACAGGGGTTCCACGAACACTGAAGCTTTCTTT.

This chain joins TRBV6-5 and TRBJ2-1; 7 bases are shared with TRBD2. The CDR3 spans 11 residues. The germline CDR1 and CDR2 sequences are MNHEY and SVGAGI. V lost 8 bases to trimming and J lost 10 bases; unmatched junction nucleotides: 5. CDR3 residues: CASLREAEQFF. CDR3 DNA sequence: TGTGCCAGCCTCCGGGAGGCGGAGCAGTTCTTC.

CDR3: CASSLGPRTSGSGYEQFF. As DNA, the CDR3 is TGTGCCAGCAGCTTAGGCCCTCGGACTAGCGGGAGTGGTTATGAGCAGTTCTTC. This rearrangement joins TRBV7-8 to TRBJ2-1; 13 bases are shared with TRBD2. The germline V gene encodes CDR1 SGHVS and CDR2 FQNEAQ. This CDR3 comprises 18 residues. The V and J ends lost 1 base and 8 bases, in that order; junction bases with no gene match: 11.

The CDR3 sequence: CASSRQGDEQYF. As DNA, the CDR3 is TGCGCCAGCAGTCGACAGGGAGACGAGCAGTACTTC. The chain has TRBV5-1 and TRBJ2-7; 7 bases line up with TRBD1. The V gene end was trimmed by 5 bases and the J gene end by 5 bases; junction bases not matched to a gene: 4. The CDR3 totals 12 residues. The germline CDR1 and CDR2 sequences are SGHRS and YFSETQ. The entire variable domain, with the rest obtained from reference TRBV5-1 and TRBJ2-7, is as follows: KAGVTQTPRYLIKTRGQQVTLSCSPISGHRSVSWYQQTPGQGLQFLFEYFSETQRNKGNFPGRFSGRQFSNSRSEMNVSTLELGDSALYLCASSRQGDEQYFGPGTRLTVT.

This clone has a handful of counts. The chain joins TRBV6-5 to TRBJ1-1; 8 bases fit TRBD1. Germline CDR1 is MNHEY and CDR2 is SVGAGI. The CDR3 consists of 14 residues. With 5 bases clipped from V and 6 bases from J, the junction kept 8 bases outside the gene matches. CDR3 region: CASSTQGAHPEAFF. CDR3 sequence (DNA): TGTGCCAGCAGTACGCAGGGGGCGCACCCTGAAGCTTTCTTT.

V gene TRBV7-9 combines with J gene TRBJ1-6, with D possibly being TRBD1 (5 bases). There are 16 residues in the CDR3. The ends were cut back, 1 base at V and 6 bases at J, with 13 bases in the middle. Germline CDR1 SEHNR, CDR2 FQNEAQ (reference sequence). CDR3 amino acids: CASSLEGSSRNSPLHF. CDR3 in DNA: TGTGCCAGCAGCTTAGAGGGGTCATCACGTAATTCACCCCTCCACTTT.

The V gene is TRBV7-2, the J gene TRBJ2-3; TRBD2 aligns across 9 bases. The CDR3 has 16 residues. CDR1 SGHTA and CDR2 FQGNSA come from the germline V gene. J lost 1 base, V lost 1 base, and 3 bases had no gene match. The CDR3 DNA sequence: TGTGCCAGCAGCTTAGAGCGGGGGGACCGCACAGATACGCAGTATTTT. As protein: CASSLERGDRTDTQYF.

The sample holds a few counts of this clone. V and J are TRBV11-2 and TRBJ2-7, with 10 bases that match TRBD2. From germline, CDR1 is SGHAT and CDR2 FQNNGV. The CDR3 is made up of 16 amino acids. V trimming: 0 bases; J trimming: 3 bases; junction bases outside the gene matches: 5. In DNA form, the CDR3 reads TGTGCCAGCAGCTTAGAATCTAGCGGGAGTTTCTACGAGCAGTACTTC. It yields the protein CASSLESSGSFYEQYF.

V gene TRBV27 combines with J gene TRBJ2-5, with 13 bases aligning to TRBD2. Per the germline V gene, CDR1 is MNHEY and CDR2 is SMNVEV (reference sequence). The CDR3 consists of 13 residues. The trim removed 8 bases at V and 5 bases at J, leaving 2 bases unmatched. The CDR3 DNA is TGTGCCAGCCGGACTAGCGGGAGCGAGACCCAGTACTTC. Amino acids: CASRTSGSETQYF.

This chain uses TRBV18 with TRBJ2-7; 12 nucleotides line up with TRBD2. The V gene end was trimmed by 6 bases and the J gene end by 7 bases; junction bases not matched to a gene: 7. CDR3 size: 14 residues. CDR1 and CDR2 from the germline V gene are KGHSH and LQKENI. CDR3 residues: CASSTSGGVREQYF. Written as DNA, the CDR3 is TGTGCCAGCTCGACTAGCGGGGGAGTTAGAGAGCAGTACTTC.

The chain recombines TRBV10-3 with TRBJ2-3; TRBD1 matches at 9 bases. Looked up from germline, CDR1 is ENHRY and CDR2 is SYGVKD. CDR3 length: 15 amino acids. Germline trimming cut 0 bases from V and 4 bases from J; bases unmatched to any gene: 2. This CDR3 reads CAISESGQGADTQYF. The CDR3 bases are TGTGCCATCAGTGAGTCGGGACAGGGCGCAGATACGCAGTATTTT.

The chain carries TRBV7-9 and TRBJ2-3; TRBD2 matches 11 bases. CDR3 length equals 19 residues. CDR1 is SEHNR and CDR2 is FQNEAQ in the germline V gene (reference sequence). Germline trimming cut 8 bases from V and 0 bases from J; bases unmatched to any gene: 16. The CDR3 spells CASWAWTSGPDPSTDTQYF. Written as DNA, the CDR3 is TGTGCCAGCTGGGCCTGGACTAGCGGGCCAGATCCGAGCACAGATACGCAGTATTTT.

The chain has TRBV27 and TRBJ1-3; D is ambiguous. The CDR3 length is 11 residues. Germline CDR1 reads MNHEY; CDR2 reads SMNVEV (reference sequence). The V end was cut by 10 bases, the J end by 4 bases, with 8 bases between. The CDR3 loop reads CATQRGNTIYF. In DNA form, the CDR3 reads TGTGCCACCCAGAGGGGAAACACCATATATTTT.